The 2 T cell receptor beta chains reported below all come from one sample, sequenced in a study of blood T cell repertoires in COVID-19. Only in-frame clones appear in the TCRdb table, and some are missing; sequencing was by immunoSEQ multiplex PCR. This sample has 250,000 to 350,000 clones, with roughly 90% found just once. Sequenced input: PBMCs or T cells enriched from blood (not recorded which). Receptors were obtained from a woman younger than 35 who had recovered from COVID-19.

The chain has TRBV30 and TRBJ2-7, with D perhaps TRBD1 (6 bases). V lost 2 bases to trimming and J lost 6 bases, with 14 bases between them. Germline lookup yields CDR1 GTSNPN and CDR2 SVGIG (reference sequence). The length of the CDR3 is 13 residues. The CDR3, as DNA: TGTGCCTGGAGTCTCACAACAGGGTTCGAGCAGTACTTC. Translated, it gives CAWSLTTGFEQYF.

V is TRBV7-3 and J is TRBJ2-1; 7 bases are a match to TRBD1. CDR1 SGHTA and CDR2 FQGTGA come from the germline V gene. The J segment lost 9 bases and the V segment lost 3 bases, leaving 5 bases of the junction unmatched. The CDR3 sequence is 13 residues long. The CDR3 sequence: CASSFLRTGEQFF. In nucleotides, the CDR3 is TGTGCCAGCAGCTTCCTCAGGACAGGTGAGCAGTTCTTC.